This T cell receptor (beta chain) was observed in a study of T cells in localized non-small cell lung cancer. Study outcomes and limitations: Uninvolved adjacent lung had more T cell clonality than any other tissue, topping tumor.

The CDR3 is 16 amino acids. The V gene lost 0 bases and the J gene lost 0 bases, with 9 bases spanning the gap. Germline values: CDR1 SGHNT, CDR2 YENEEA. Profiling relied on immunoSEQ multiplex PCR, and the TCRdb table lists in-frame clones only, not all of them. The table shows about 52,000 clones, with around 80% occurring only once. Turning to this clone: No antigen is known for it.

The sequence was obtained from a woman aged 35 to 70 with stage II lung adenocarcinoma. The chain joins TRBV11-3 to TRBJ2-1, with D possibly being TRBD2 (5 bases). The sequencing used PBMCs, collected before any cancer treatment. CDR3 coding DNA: TGTGCCAGCAGCTTAGATGGTGCGGGCTCCTACAATGAGCAGTTCTTC. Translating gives CASSLDGAGSYNEQFF.